This T cell receptor beta chain appears in the sequencing data of a study of blood T cells in healthy people across ages. A sample-barcoded 5' primer and a J-beta primer mix were used in a second PCR of roughly 7 to 12 cycles. Every cDNA molecule bore a tag from a template-switch adaptor containing 12 random nucleotides. The yield of each sample was at least 3 million CDR3-containing paired-end reads. MiXCR was run by TCRdb on the 5' RACE reads, yielding one entry per CDR3 protein. The table has more than 800,000 distinct CDR3 sequences, under 30% seen once. The CDR3 sequence is 11 residues long. Trimming cost V 6 bases and J 8 bases, with 10 bases left between them. Germline V lookup: CDR1 MNHEY, CDR2 SMNVEV (reference sequence). Study-wide results and caveats: TCR beta diversity, measured per million T cells, fell in a roughly linear way with age.

As regards this clonotype: Its antigen is not known.

Sequenced material: blood. The rearrangement uses TRBV27 and TRBJ1-1; D remains ambiguous. The source is a woman of 80 years or more in good health. DNA of the CDR3: TGTGCCAGCAGGAATTTAGCGGAAGCTTTCTTT. It translates to CASRNLAEAFF.